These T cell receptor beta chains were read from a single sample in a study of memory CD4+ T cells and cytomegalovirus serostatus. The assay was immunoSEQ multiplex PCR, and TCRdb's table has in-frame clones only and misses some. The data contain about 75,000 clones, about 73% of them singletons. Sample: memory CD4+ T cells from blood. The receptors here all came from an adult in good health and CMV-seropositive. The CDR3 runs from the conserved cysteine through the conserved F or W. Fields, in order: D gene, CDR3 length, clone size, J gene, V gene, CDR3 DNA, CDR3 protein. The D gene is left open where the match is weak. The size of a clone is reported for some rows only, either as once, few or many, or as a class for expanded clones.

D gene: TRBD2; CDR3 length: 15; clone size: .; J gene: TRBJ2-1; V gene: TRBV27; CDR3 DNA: TGTGCCAGCAGTCCGACTAGCGGGAACTACAATGAGCAGTTCTTC; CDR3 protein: CASSPTSGNYNEQFF
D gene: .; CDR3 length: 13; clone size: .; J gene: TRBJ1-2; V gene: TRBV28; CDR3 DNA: TGTGCCAGCAGCCTCAGCCGGGGGGGTGGCTACACCTTC; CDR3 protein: CASSLSRGGGYTF
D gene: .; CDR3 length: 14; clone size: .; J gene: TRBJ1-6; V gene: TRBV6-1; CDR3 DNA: TGTGCCAGCAGCCTACAGGGCGATATTTCACCCCTCCACTTT; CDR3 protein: CASSLQGDISPLHF
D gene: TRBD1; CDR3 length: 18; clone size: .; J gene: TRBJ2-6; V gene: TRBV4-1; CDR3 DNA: TGCGCCAGCAGCCAAGAGGGGACAGGAGTCTCTGGGGCCAACGTCCTGACTTTC; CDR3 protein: CASSQEGTGVSGANVLTF
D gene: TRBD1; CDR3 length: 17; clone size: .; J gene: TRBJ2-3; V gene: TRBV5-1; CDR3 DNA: TGCGCCAGCAGCTTGCACGCGACAGGGACGGGCACAGATACGCAGTATTTT; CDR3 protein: CASSLHATGTGTDTQYF
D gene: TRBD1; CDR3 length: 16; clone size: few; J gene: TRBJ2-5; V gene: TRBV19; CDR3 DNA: TGTGCCAGTAGTATAGGGGGACAGAGGTACCAAGAGACCCAGTACTTC; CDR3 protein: CASSIGGQRYQETQYF
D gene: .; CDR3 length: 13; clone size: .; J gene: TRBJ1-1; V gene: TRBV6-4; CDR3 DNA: TGTGCCAGCAGTGAACGTCCAGCCACTGAAGCTTTCTTT; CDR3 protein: CASSERPATEAFF
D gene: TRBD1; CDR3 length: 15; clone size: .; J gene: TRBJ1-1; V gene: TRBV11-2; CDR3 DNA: TGTGCCAGCAGCTCCTGGACAGGGAGGAACACTGAAGCTTTCTTT; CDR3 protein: CASSSWTGRNTEAFF
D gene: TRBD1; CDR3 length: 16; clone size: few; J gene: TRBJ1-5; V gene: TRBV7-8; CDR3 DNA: TGTGCCAGCAGCCCTAGGAGGACAGGCTCGGATCAGCCCCAGCATTTT; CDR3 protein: CASSPRRTGSDQPQHF
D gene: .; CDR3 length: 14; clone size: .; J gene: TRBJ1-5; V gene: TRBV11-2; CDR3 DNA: TGTGCCAGCAGCCCTAGGTCGGGCAATCAGCCCCAGCATTTT; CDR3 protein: CASSPRSGNQPQHF
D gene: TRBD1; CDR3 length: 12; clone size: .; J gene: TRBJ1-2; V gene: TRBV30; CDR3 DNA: TGTGCCTGGGGACAGGTGGCGGGCGGCTACACCTTC; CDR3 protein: CAWGQVAGGYTF
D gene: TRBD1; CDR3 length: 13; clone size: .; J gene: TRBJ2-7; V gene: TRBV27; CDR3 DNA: TGTGCCAGCAGTTTGACAGGGTTAGAAGAGCAGTACTTC; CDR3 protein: CASSLTGLEEQYF
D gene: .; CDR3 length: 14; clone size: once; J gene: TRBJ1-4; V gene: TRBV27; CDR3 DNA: TGTGCCAGCAGTTTGATGGGGAATGGGGAAAAACTGTTTTTT; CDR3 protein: CASSLMGNGEKLFF
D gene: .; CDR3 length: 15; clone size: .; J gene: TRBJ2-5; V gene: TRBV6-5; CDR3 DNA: TGTGCCAGCAGTTACTCCAGGGGAGAAGGAGAGACCCAGTACTTC; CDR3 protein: CASSYSRGEGETQYF
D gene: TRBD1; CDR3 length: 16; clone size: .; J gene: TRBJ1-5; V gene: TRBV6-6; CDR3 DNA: TGTGCCAGCAGCCCCCGTCAAGGACAGGGAGGTCAGCCCCAGCATTTT; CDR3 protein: CASSPRQGQGGQPQHF
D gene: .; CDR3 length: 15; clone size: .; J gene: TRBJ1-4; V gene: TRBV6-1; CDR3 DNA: TGTGCCAGCAGTGCATCACAGGGTTCAGGAGAAAAACTGTTTTTT; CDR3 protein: CASSASQGSGEKLFF
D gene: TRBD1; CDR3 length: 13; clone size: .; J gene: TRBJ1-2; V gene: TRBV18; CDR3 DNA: TGTGCCAGCTCATCCGACAGGGAGAAGGGCTACACCTTC; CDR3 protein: CASSSDREKGYTF
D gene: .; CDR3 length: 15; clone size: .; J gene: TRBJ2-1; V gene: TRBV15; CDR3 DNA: TGTGCCACCAGCACCGACGGGTTCTCCTACAATGAGCAGTTCTTC; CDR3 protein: CATSTDGFSYNEQFF
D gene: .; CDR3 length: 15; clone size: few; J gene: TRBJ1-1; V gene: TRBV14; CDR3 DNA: TGTGCCAGCAGCCAAGGATTTTGGGAGGACACTGAAGCTTTCTTT; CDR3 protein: CASSQGFWEDTEAFF
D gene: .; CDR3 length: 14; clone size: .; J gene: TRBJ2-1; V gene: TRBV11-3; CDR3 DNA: TGTGCCAGCAGCGTAAACTTAGGGGGGGCTGAGCAGTTCTTC; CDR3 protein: CASSVNLGGAEQFF
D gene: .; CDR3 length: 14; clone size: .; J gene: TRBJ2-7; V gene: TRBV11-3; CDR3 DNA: TGTGCCAGCAGCTCCCGTAGCGAGTCCTACGAGCAGTACTTC; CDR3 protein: CASSSRSESYEQYF
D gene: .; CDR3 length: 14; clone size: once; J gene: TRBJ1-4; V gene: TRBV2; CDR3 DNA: TGTGCCAGTCGACGGGGTATGTCTGGTGAAAAACTGTTTTTT; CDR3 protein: CASRRGMSGEKLFF
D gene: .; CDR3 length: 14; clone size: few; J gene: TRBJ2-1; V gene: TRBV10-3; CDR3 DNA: TGTGCCATCAGTGAATCCCTCGTTAGCAATGAGCAGTTCTTC; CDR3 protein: CAISESLVSNEQFF
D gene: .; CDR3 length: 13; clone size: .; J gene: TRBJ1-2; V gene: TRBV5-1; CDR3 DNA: TGCGCCAGCAGACTTACAGTTTCATATGGCTACACCTTC; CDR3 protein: CASRLTVSYGYTF
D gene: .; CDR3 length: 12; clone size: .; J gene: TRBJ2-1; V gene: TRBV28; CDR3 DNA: TGTGCCAGCAGTACTCGACAGGTATCTCAGTTCTTC; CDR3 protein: CASSTRQVSQFF
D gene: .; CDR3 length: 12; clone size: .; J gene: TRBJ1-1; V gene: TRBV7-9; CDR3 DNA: TGTGCCAGCGGGAGAGATGGCCCTGGCGCTTTCTTT; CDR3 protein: CASGRDGPGAFF
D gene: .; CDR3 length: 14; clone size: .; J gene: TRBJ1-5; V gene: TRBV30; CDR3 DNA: TGTGCCTGGAGTTTGGGGGTCGGGGATCAGCCCCAGCATTTT; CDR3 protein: CAWSLGVGDQPQHF
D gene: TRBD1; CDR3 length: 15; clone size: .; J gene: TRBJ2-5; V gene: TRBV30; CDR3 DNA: TGTGCCTGGACCGAGGGGGCGGAGTACCAAGAGACCCAGTACTTC; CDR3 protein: CAWTEGAEYQETQYF
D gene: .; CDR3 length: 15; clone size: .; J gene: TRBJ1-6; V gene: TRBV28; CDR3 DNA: TGTGCCAGCAGTTTATCGACAGCTTATAATTCACCCCTCCACTTT; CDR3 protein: CASSLSTAYNSPLHF
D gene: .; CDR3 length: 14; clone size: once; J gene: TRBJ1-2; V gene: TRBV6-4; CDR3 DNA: TGTGCCAGCAATATGGGACCGCTAAGGAGGGGCTACACCTTC; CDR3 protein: CASNMGPLRRGYTF